The next 7 T cell receptor beta chains were all read from a single sample in a study of blood T cells in healthy people across ages. A second PCR, run for roughly 7 to 11 cycles, used a sample-barcoded 5' primer plus a J-beta primer mix. TCRdb re-analysed the 5' RACE reads in MiXCR, keeping a single row per CDR3 protein. Among roughly 800,000 distinct CDR3 sequences listed, roughly 25% were seen once. The same sample was also used in a study of T cells of mothers and their children.

The sequenced sample consisted of blood. These receptors all come from a boy aged 5-17 years in good health.

This clonotype appeared a few times. This chain links TRBV29-1 with TRBJ2-1; D ambiguous. Matching the DNA end better, TRBJ2-5 makes the J call doubtful. This CDR3 region has 12 residues. Germline values: CDR1 SQVTM, CDR2 ANQGSEA. In DNA, the CDR3 is TGCAGCGTTGATATGGCAGCAGAGACCCAGTACTTC. Protein: CSVDMAAETQYF.

This clonotype was counted a few times. An end of the junction does not agree with germline; a read error may underlie this. The CDR3 nucleotides read TGTGCCAGAAGCTTGGAGGGCTCCTACGTGCAGTACTTC. It specifies CARSLEGSYVQYF. The rearrangement links TRBV5-3 to TRBJ2-7, with D unclear. TRBV5-3 is known as an ORF, though its function is uncertain. The CDR3 covers 13 residues.

J is TRBJ2-1 and V is TRBV4-1; 7 nucleotides line up with TRBD1. The CDR3 length is 15 residues. Per the germline V gene, CDR1 is MGHRA and CDR2 is YSYEKL. J lost 4 bases, V lost 4 bases, and 7 bases had no gene match. CDR3 nucleotides: TGCGCCAGCAGCCCCAACAGGGGTGGGTACAATGAGCAGTTCTTC. It translates to CASSPNRGGYNEQFF.

This rearrangement joins TRBV28 to TRBJ1-2; 8 bases match TRBD1. J was trimmed by 8 bases and V by 6 bases; bases with no gene match: 8. This CDR3 spans 13 amino acids. The germline gives CDR1 MDHEN, CDR2 SYDVKM. CDR3 region: CASRQDRVGGYTF. CDR3 nucleotide sequence: TGTGCCAGCAGACAGGACAGGGTGGGCGGCTACACCTTC.

This clonotype was seen more than once but under ten times. The rearrangement uses TRBV9 and TRBJ1-5, with 9 nucleotides matching TRBD1. Trimming cost V 5 bases and J 7 bases; bases outside gene matches: 7. Germline CDR1 SGDLS, CDR2 YYNGEE. The CDR3 spans 14 residues. As DNA, the CDR3 is TGTGCCAGCAGTTGGGGACAGGGCAGGCAGCCCCAGCATTTT. It translates to CASSWGQGRQPQHF.

The genes are TRBV10-2 and TRBJ1-5; 8 bases are shared with TRBD1. This CDR3 contains 15 residues. Germline V gives CDR1 WSHSY, CDR2 SAAADI. V shed 8 bases, J shed 2 bases, and the junction held 8 bases outside the gene matches. The CDR3 nucleotides are TGCGCCAGCCTTGATGGACAGGGTGGCAATCAGCCCCAGCATTTT. Protein sequence: CASLDGQGGNQPQHF.

This clonotype turned up a few times. The V call is TRBV6-5, the J call TRBJ1-3; D is uncertain. V shed 8 bases and J shed 1 base, with 15 bases lying between them. The CDR3 is made up of 15 amino acids. Germline V gives CDR1 MNHEY, CDR2 SVGAGI. CDR3 in DNA: TGTGCCAGCGGAAGGAAGGTTAGGTCTGGAAACACCATATATTTT. It yields the protein CASGRKVRSGNTIYF.